The 22 T cell receptor beta chains given below trace back to one sample, sequenced in a study of T cells in Graves' hyperthyroidism and ophthalmopathy. It was RNA transcripts that yielded the amplified TCR beta CDR3 regions. HTBI primers were the set used in a first-round RT-PCR of the TCR CDR3. TCRdb analysed the multiplex PCR reads with MiXCR anew, one entry per CDR3 protein. The data contain 400,000 to 550,000 distinct CDR3 sequences, approximately 24% of them singletons. Sequencing was performed on blood. The receptors originated from a woman aged 25 to 39 with Graves' ophthalmopathy.

The table lists this clonotype with a few counts. The rearrangement links TRBV6-1 to TRBJ1-5; no reliable D call. The germline V and J ends were trimmed by 8 bases and 6 bases, with 14 bases remaining between them. This CDR3 spans 13 amino acids. Germline V CDR1 and CDR2: MNHNS, SASEGT. CDR3 coding DNA: TGTGCCAGCCGAGAAGGAGGGAGTCAGCCCCAGCATTTT. Translation gives CASREGGSQPQHF.

Concerning this clonotype: This could be a read error, since a much larger clone is one nucleotide away. The J gene is TRBJ1-2, the V gene TRBV6-2 or TRBV6-3, with unresolved D. Germline loops: CDR1 MNHEY, CDR2 SVGEGT. The ends were cut back, 2 bases at V and 4 bases at J, with 5 bases in the middle. This CDR3 contains 12 residues. CDR3 nucleotides: TGTGCCAGCAGTTACCCACCCTATGGCTACACCTTC. Translation gives CASSYPPYGYTF.

This clonotype occurred many times. The chain combines TRBV10-1 with TRBJ2-2; perhaps TRBD2 as D (5 bases). The CDR3 is 14 residues long. The germline V gene encodes CDR1 WNHNN and CDR2 SYGVQD (reference sequence). V was clipped by 2 bases and J by 1 base, with 5 bases between them. The CDR3 loop reads CASSEGGNTGELFF. For the CDR3, the DNA is TGCGCCAGCAGTGAGGGAGGGAACACCGGGGAGCTGTTTTTT.

In this sample, this clonotype turned up a few times. V is TRBV7-3 and J is TRBJ2-2; D might be TRBD1 or TRBD2, each matching 5 bases. V was clipped by 5 bases and J by 2 bases, with 15 bases between them. Germline V gives CDR1 SGHTA, CDR2 FQGTGA. There are 16 residues in the CDR3. CDR3 nucleotide sequence: TGTGCCAGCAGCCAATACGGGACGCCTAACACCGGGGAGCTGTTTTTT. It encodes CASSQYGTPNTGELFF.

This clonotype has at least ten counts. The chain has TRBV3-1 and TRBJ2-7, with 9 bases lining up with TRBD2. CDR1 LGHDT and CDR2 YNNKEL come from the germline V gene (reference sequence). With V trimmed by 6 bases and J by 7 bases, 10 bases remained unmatched. The CDR3 runs to 14 residues. CDR3: CASSQAGGPNEQYF. The CDR3 DNA is TGTGCCAGCAGTCAGGCGGGGGGGCCTAATGAGCAGTACTTC.

V usage is TRBV12-3 or TRBV12-4 and J usage is TRBJ2-7; maybe TRBD2 (6 bases). Trimming took off 3 bases at V and 7 bases at J, with 16 bases between the two ends. The CDR3 sequence is 14 residues long. This CDR3 is CASSFVGTGGEQYF. The CDR3 bases are TGTGCCAGCAGTTTTGTGGGCACCGGGGGTGAGCAGTACTTC.

This rearrangement joins TRBV14 to TRBJ1-1, with D perhaps matching TRBD1 (5 bases). Germline CDR1 is SGHDN and CDR2 is FVKESK. There are 12 residues in the CDR3. With 0 bases removed from V and 11 bases from J, the gap between germline ends came to 10 bases. The CDR3 spells CASSQEGLGAFF. In DNA, the CDR3 is TGTGCCAGCAGCCAAGAGGGGCTCGGGGCTTTCTTT.

This clonotype was seen only once. This chain joins TRBV6-1 and TRBJ2-7, with D possibly called TRBD1 or TRBD2 (6 bases each). Trimming removed 2 bases at V and 4 bases at J, with 12 bases between. Germline-derived CDR1 and CDR2 are MNHNS and SASEGT. The CDR3 runs to 14 residues. The DNA of the CDR3 is TGTGCCAGCAGTGAAAGAGAGGGGGGATACGAGCAGTACTTC. The encoded protein is CASSEREGGYEQYF.

This sequence joins TRBV24-1 and TRBJ2-7, with D unresolved. From germline, CDR1 is KGHDR and CDR2 SFDVKD. The germline V and J ends were trimmed by 6 bases and 0 bases, with 8 bases remaining between them. The length of the CDR3 is 13 residues. The CDR3 region is CATSQTSSYEQYF. CDR3 nucleotides: TGTGCCACCAGTCAGACAAGCTCCTACGAGCAGTACTTC.

This clonotype was observed many times. The gene calls are TRBV4-1 and TRBJ2-7; TRBD1 is a possible D gene (6 bases). The CDR3 is 16 amino acids. Trimming shortened V by 6 bases and J by 2 bases, and 20 bases separated the two germline ends. Germline V CDR1 and CDR2: MGHRA, YSYEKL. CDR3 in amino acids: CASSPSTSDRPYEQYF. The CDR3 DNA reads as TGCGCCAGCAGTCCCTCAACTTCGGACAGACCCTACGAGCAGTACTTC.

This clonotype turned up a few times. Just one base apart from a much larger clone, this may be a read error. The CDR3 DNA reads TGCAGCGTTGCCGTACAGGGGGCCGAGGAGACCAAGTACTTC. As protein: CSVAVQGAEETKYF. The chain is built from TRBV29-1 and TRBJ2-5; TRBD1 matches at 9 bases. The CDR3 extends over 14 amino acids. Germline V gives CDR1 SQVTM, CDR2 ANQGSEA.

The table lists this clonotype with many counts. The CDR3 spells CASGFDQPQHF. In DNA form, the CDR3 reads TGTGCCAGCGGATTCGATCAGCCCCAGCATTTT. The rearrangement uses TRBV12-3 or TRBV12-4 and TRBJ1-5, with no clear D. This CDR3 region has 11 residues. V dropped 8 bases and J dropped 5 bases, with 7 bases sitting between them.

In this sample, this clonotype turned up many times. The V and J genes are TRBV5-6 and TRBJ2-2; D might be TRBD2 (5 bases). The CDR3 loop spans 13 amino acids. Germline CDR1 SGHDT, CDR2 YYEEEE. V gave up 2 bases and J gave up 6 bases, with 8 bases separating them. Here the CDR3 DNA reads TGTGCCAGCAGCTTCGAGGGTCCCGGGGAGCTGTTTTTT. Its protein is CASSFEGPGELFF.

The V and J genes are TRBV20-1 and TRBJ1-2; 11 positions match TRBD1. J lost 6 bases, V lost 8 bases, and 14 bases had no gene match. Germline CDR1 reads DFQATT; CDR2 reads SNEGSKA (reference sequence). The CDR3 is 15 residues long. The CDR3 sequence is CSTTRTGGERHGYTF. The CDR3 region has the DNA TGCAGTACTACCCGGACAGGGGGCGAAAGACATGGCTACACCTTC.

This chain connects TRBV6-2 or TRBV6-3 to TRBJ2-5; possibly TRBD1 or TRBD2 for D (6 bases each). Trimming stripped 5 bases from V and 0 bases from J, with 13 bases between. Germline CDR1 reads MNHEY; CDR2 reads SVGEGT. This CDR3 region has 15 residues. The CDR3 region is CASSGGRDYQETQYF. The CDR3 DNA sequence: TGTGCCAGCAGTGGGGGCCGGGACTACCAAGAGACCCAGTACTTC.

This clonotype was counted many times. The rearrangement uses TRBV20-1 and TRBJ1-1; the D gene is possibly TRBD1 (6 bases). The CDR3 has 11 amino acids. Looked up from germline, CDR1 is DFQATT and CDR2 is SNEGSKA (reference sequence). Between the trimmed V and J ends, which lost 2 bases and 8 bases, there was a span of 9 bases. The CDR3 region has the DNA TGCAGTGCTAGACCAGGGACAGAAGCTTTCTTT. It specifies CSARPGTEAFF.

The chain has TRBV29-1 and TRBJ1-2, with unresolved D. The germline gives CDR1 SQVTM, CDR2 ANQGSEA. The CDR3 consists of 11 residues. V was shortened by 7 bases and J by 6 bases, with 12 bases between the two germline ends. Here the CDR3 reads CSAPWANGYTF. CDR3 sequence (DNA): TGCAGCGCCCCTTGGGCTAATGGCTACACCTTC.

This clonotype has a handful of counts. The V call is TRBV12-3 or TRBV12-4, the J call TRBJ1-1, with D unresolved. This CDR3 comprises 14 residues. Trimming removed 5 bases from V and 0 bases from J, with 10 bases in between. This chain's CDR3 is CASSETLLNTEAFF. CDR3 DNA: TGTGCCAGCAGTGAGACACTCCTGAACACTGAAGCTTTCTTT.

Ten or more counts support this clonotype. The chain uses TRBV12-3 or TRBV12-4 and TRBJ2-7; 10 positions agree with TRBD1. The trim removed 6 bases at V and 4 bases at J, leaving 12 bases unmatched. The CDR3 loop spans 16 amino acids. CDR3 in DNA: TGTGCCAGCAGCAATCTGGGGGGGACAGGGGCATACGAGCAGTACTTC. It yields the protein CASSNLGGTGAYEQYF.

This chain connects TRBV18 to TRBJ1-2; D gene uncertain. Germline assignment: CDR1 KGHSH and CDR2 LQKENI. This CDR3 region has 17 residues. V was cut by 3 bases and J by 6 bases, with 23 bases left in between. DNA for the CDR3: TGTGCCAGCTCACCCCAGGAATGGTTATCCCATGATGATGGCTACACCTTC. Its translation is CASSPQEWLSHDDGYTF.

This clonotype appeared a few times. V gene TRBV4-1 combines with J gene TRBJ1-5; D gene ambiguous. Germline V gene data show CDR1 as MGHRA and CDR2 as YSYEKL. The CDR3 spans 13 residues. Trimming pared 8 bases from V and 2 bases from J, leaving 10 bases between. The CDR3 here is CASGLDRNQPQHF. CDR3 sequence (DNA): TGCGCCAGCGGCCTCGATCGCAATCAGCCCCAGCATTTT.

Worth noting for this clonotype: A single base separates this from a much larger clone, so it may be a read error. This chain connects TRBV12-3 or TRBV12-4 to TRBJ1-2; D gene ambiguous. The germline V and J ends were trimmed by 4 bases and 9 bases, with 9 bases remaining between them. This CDR3 is 11 amino acids long. CDR3 in DNA: TGTGCCAGCAGTTGCCCCATCAGCTACACCTTC. Residues: CASSCPISYTF.